This passage covers 32 T cell receptor beta chains from one sample sequenced in a study of naive and memory T cell subsets (dated by TCRdb to the late 2010s). Receptor libraries were prepared by UMI-ligation and nested PCR. Sequencing was carried out with an Illumina MiSeq. The beta constant-region primer consisted of an equimolar mixture of two oligonucleotides that together covered TRBC1 and TRBC2. In-frame beta chains were kept once TCRdb had trimmed the public reads at Q25 with fastp and called clones with MiXCR. Rows are unified per CDR3 protein, each entry keeping the most common DNA and genes. The table for this sample lists approximately 85,000 distinct CDR3 sequences; 5.5% to 8.5% of them were counted only once. Clones ranked in the top ten supply roughly 1.6% of the sample. Sequenced input: central memory CD4+ T cells from blood. Explained via the paper, the cell subset or site label denotes: central memory, CD45RA- CD27+. These receptors originate from a human donor in good health.

This clonotype came up many times. The chain uses TRBV7-3 and TRBJ1-3, with D maybe TRBD1 (6 bases). Germline loops: CDR1 SGHTA, CDR2 FQGTGA. This CDR3 has 13 amino acids. Trimming took off 5 bases at V and 7 bases at J, with 12 bases between the two ends. This chain's CDR3 is CASSPDRFNTIYF. The CDR3 DNA follows: TGTGCCAGCAGCCCCGACAGGTTTAACACCATATATTTT.

V is TRBV29-1 and J is TRBJ2-5, with TRBD1 identical over 9 bases. V dropped 6 bases and J dropped 3; count of bases not matched to a gene: 11. The CDR3 runs to 15 residues. Germline V lookup: CDR1 SQVTM, CDR2 ANQGSEA. CDR3: CSVTGTGRLKETQYF. The CDR3 nucleotides are TGCAGCGTCACTGGGACAGGGCGGTTGAAAGAGACCCAGTACTTC.

The chain joins TRBV23-1 to TRBJ2-3; D gene unclear. Being an ORF, TRBV23-1 has a function that is uncertain. There are 13 residues in the CDR3. V was shortened by 0 bases and J by 4 bases, with 5 bases between the two germline ends. The CDR3 reads CASSQSEPDTQYF. The CDR3 DNA reads as TGCGCCAGCAGTCAATCGGAGCCAGATACGCAGTATTTT.

Many counts were recorded for this clonotype. The chain uses TRBV20-1 and TRBJ2-7; 8 nucleotides align to TRBD1. The CDR3 is 11 amino acids. The germline V gene encodes CDR1 DFQATT and CDR2 SNEGSKA (reference sequence). Trimming removed 4 bases from V and 13 bases from J; junction bases left unmatched: 9. CDR3 coding DNA: TGCAGTGCTAAACAGGGGGTTTTGATCTACTTC. Translated, it gives CSAKQGVLIYF.

This clonotype was detected many times. The V gene is TRBV4-1, the J gene TRBJ1-2, with D unresolved. Germline-derived CDR1 and CDR2 are MGHRA and YSYEKL. Trimming shortened V by 4 bases and J by 0 bases, and 9 bases separated the two germline ends. This CDR3 has 14 amino acids. CDR3 sequence (DNA): TGCGCCAGCAGCCTGGAGCAGACTAACTATGGCTACACCTTC. Amino acids: CASSLEQTNYGYTF.

This clonotype was seen ten or more times. J is TRBJ1-3 and V is TRBV12-2; TRBD1, as called in the table, went unchecked against the DNA. TRBV12-2 represents a pseudogene. CDR3 length equals 18 residues. The CDR3 bases are TGTGCAAGTCGCTCCCCCCAAGTACAGGGAGACTCTGGAAACACCATATATTTT. Amino acids: CASRSPQVQGDSGNTIYF.

At least ten counts were recorded for this clonotype. V and J are TRBV4-1 and TRBJ1-3; D is unresolved. The CDR3 consists of 15 residues. Germline CDR1 and CDR2: MGHRA and YSYEKL. Trimming shortened V by 1 base and J by 1 base, and 8 bases separated the two germline ends. The CDR3 reads CASSQGIVSGNTIYF. Here the CDR3 DNA reads TGCGCCAGCAGCCAAGGAATAGTTTCTGGAAACACCATATATTTT.

The chain carries TRBV7-9 and TRBJ2-2; D possibly uses TRBD1 or TRBD2 (6 bases each). The germline V and J ends were trimmed by 3 bases and 6 bases, with 14 bases remaining between them. The CDR3 runs to 15 residues. Germline V gives CDR1 SEHNR, CDR2 FQNEAQ (reference sequence). The CDR3 sequence: CASSLGTGASGELFF. The CDR3 region has the DNA TGTGCCAGCAGCTTGGGGACGGGGGCCTCCGGGGAGCTGTTTTTT.

This clonotype was recorded at least ten times. The V call is TRBV9, the J call TRBJ2-1; D ambiguous. CDR3 size: 16 residues. With 0 bases removed from V and 3 bases from J, the gap between germline ends came to 13 bases. Looked up from germline, CDR1 is SGDLS and CDR2 is YYNGEE. This chain's CDR3 is CASSVVSRRDYNEQFF. CDR3 DNA: TGTGCCAGCAGCGTAGTTAGTCGCCGAGACTACAATGAGCAGTTCTTC.

This clonotype was seen at least ten times. The chain employs TRBV12-3 or TRBV12-4 and TRBJ1-4; tentative D call: TRBD1 (6 bases). CDR3 length equals 14 residues. V lost 6 bases to trimming and J lost 8 bases, with 16 bases between them. The CDR3 region has the DNA TGTGCCAGCAGGGACAGCTTCAGGGAAGAAAAACTGTTTTTT. This encodes CASRDSFREEKLFF.

The chain recombines TRBV5-4 with TRBJ2-2, with 11 positions matching TRBD2. With V trimmed by 4 bases and J by 1 base, 6 bases remained unmatched. In germline, CDR1 is SGHNT, CDR2 YYREEE (reference sequence). The CDR3 covers 17 residues. CDR3 protein: CASSNRLAGKNTGELFF. CDR3 DNA: TGTGCCAGCAGCAACCGACTAGCGGGGAAGAACACCGGGGAGCTGTTTTTT.

This clonotype was observed many times. The chain uses TRBV6-2 or TRBV6-3 and TRBJ1-1; D gene ambiguous. V lost 3 bases to trimming and J lost 7 bases, with 9 bases between them. The CDR3 consists of 12 residues. Germline V lookup: CDR1 MNHEY, CDR2 SVGEGT. The CDR3 sequence is CASSYRANEAFF. The CDR3 nucleotides are TGTGCCAGCAGTTATCGGGCAAATGAAGCTTTCTTT.

This clonotype was detected only a few times. The chain joins TRBV7-7 to TRBJ2-7; 10 nucleotides align to TRBD1. Trimming took 5 bases from V and 5 from J; bases not matched to a gene: 3. The CDR3 totals 13 residues. Per germline, CDR1 SSHAT and CDR2 FNYEAQ (reference sequence). The CDR3 sequence: CASSRDRGDEQYF. The CDR3 bases are TGTGCCAGCAGCCGGGACAGGGGCGACGAGCAGTACTTC.

This clonotype was seen at least ten times. V gene TRBV13 combines with J gene TRBJ2-2, with D possibly TRBD2 on 5 matching bases. Trimming removed 0 bases at V and 0 bases at J, with 8 bases between. The germline gives CDR1 PRHDT, CDR2 FYEKMQ (reference sequence). CDR3 size: 16 residues. CDR3 amino acids: CASSLGRRANTGELFF. CDR3 DNA sequence: TGTGCCAGCAGCTTAGGACGGCGGGCGAACACCGGGGAGCTGTTTTTT.

This clonotype was recorded many times. The chain carries TRBV5-1 and TRBJ1-4, with D perhaps matching TRBD1 (6 bases). The germline CDR1 and CDR2 sequences are SGHRS and YFSETQ. V lost 3 bases to trimming and J lost 0 bases, with 12 bases between them. The CDR3 is made up of 16 amino acids. This CDR3 is CASSSGTLTTNEKLFF. Here the CDR3 DNA reads TGCGCCAGCAGCTCCGGGACACTGACAACTAATGAAAAACTGTTTTTT.

This clonotype was detected a few times. V gene TRBV6-2 or TRBV6-3 combines with J gene TRBJ2-3, with D perhaps matching TRBD2 (6 bases). The V and J ends lost 5 bases and 5 bases respectively, with 17 bases between them. Germline CDR1 and CDR2: MNHEY and SVGEGT. This CDR3 comprises 15 residues. The CDR3: CASSREPHGRDTQYF. The CDR3 nucleotides are TGTGCCAGCAGTCGGGAGCCCCATGGGAGAGATACGCAGTATTTT.

The rearrangement uses TRBV12-3 or TRBV12-4 and TRBJ2-5, with TRBD2 identical over 8 bases. The V segment lost 7 bases and the J segment 5 bases; nucleotides outside the gene matches: 9. The CDR3 has 14 residues. Here the CDR3 reads CASTFGGVVETQYF. CDR3 DNA: TGTGCCAGCACTTTCGGGGGGGTTGTTGAGACCCAGTACTTC.

The CDR3 here is CSVGSGNSNEQFF. CDR3 bases: TGCAGCGTTGGAAGCGGGAATAGCAATGAGCAGTTCTTC. V gene TRBV29-1 combines with J gene TRBJ2-1, with 7 nucleotides matching TRBD2. The trim removed 4 bases at V and 6 bases at J, leaving 6 bases unmatched. The CDR3 has 13 residues. Germline CDR1 and CDR2: SQVTM and ANQGSEA.

Many counts were recorded for this clonotype. The gene calls are TRBV11-2 and TRBJ1-6, with D maybe TRBD1 (6 bases). Germline loops: CDR1 SGHAT, CDR2 FQNNGV. The CDR3 loop spans 12 amino acids. The V end was cut by 6 bases, the J end by 10 bases, with 10 bases between. This chain's CDR3 is CASSIRGSPLHF. CDR3 coding DNA: TGTGCCAGCAGTATCAGGGGATCACCCCTCCACTTT.

The table lists this clonotype with many counts. The chain couples TRBV3-1 to TRBJ1-2; D unclear. Germline assignment: CDR1 LGHDT and CDR2 YNNKEL (reference sequence). The CDR3 length is 12 residues. Trimming took off 7 bases at V and 3 bases at J, with 9 bases between the two ends. The CDR3 DNA reads as TGTGCCAGCATGGATATCGACTATGGCTACACCTTC. It specifies CASMDIDYGYTF.

For this clonotype: A single base separates this from a much larger clone, so it may be a read error. The V call is TRBV3-1, the J call TRBJ2-3, with no clear D. The germline V gene has CDR1 LGHDT and CDR2 YNNKEL (reference sequence). CDR3 length equals 11 residues. V was cut by 1 base and J by 5 bases, with 1 base left in between. The CDR3 sequence: CASSQVDTQYF. The DNA of the CDR3 is TGTGCCAGCAGCCAAGTAGATACGCAGTATTTT.

This clonotype was recorded many times. The J gene is TRBJ1-5, the V gene TRBV6-1; D remains unclear. Germline V gene lookup returns CDR1 MNHNS and CDR2 SASEGT. V shed 8 bases and J shed 2 bases, with 10 bases lying between them. This CDR3 is 13 amino acids long. The DNA for the CDR3 is TGTGCCAGCGCCCCAATGGGCAATCAGCCCCAGCATTTT. Translated, it gives CASAPMGNQPQHF.

V and J are TRBV7-8 and TRBJ2-7; no definite D call. V lost 1 base to trimming and J lost 4 bases, with 11 bases between them. This CDR3 has 14 amino acids. From germline, CDR1 is SGHVS and CDR2 FQNEAQ. The CDR3 sequence: CASSLVVSSYEQYF. The CDR3 nucleotides read TGTGCCAGCAGCTTAGTCGTCAGCTCTTACGAGCAGTACTTC.

CDR3 bases: TGCAGTGCTAGAGATGGACGCACCGGGGAGCTGTTTTTT. Amino acids: CSARDGRTGELFF. This chain links TRBV20-1 with TRBJ2-2; D gene ambiguous. The CDR3 sequence is 13 residues long. Per germline, CDR1 DFQATT and CDR2 SNEGSKA (reference sequence). V was cut by 0 bases and J by 4 bases, with 6 bases left in between.

This clonotype showed up many times. The genes are TRBV12-3 or TRBV12-4 and TRBJ2-3; 11 bases match TRBD2. The CDR3 extends over 16 amino acids. The V and J ends lost 4 bases and 0 bases, in that order; junction bases with no gene match: 3. CDR3 residues: CASSWGLAASTDTQYF. The CDR3 DNA reads as TGTGCCAGCAGTTGGGGACTAGCGGCGAGCACAGATACGCAGTATTTT.

This clonotype was observed a handful of times. The chain uses TRBV7-9 and TRBJ1-5; D is uncertain. The CDR3 contains 15 residues. Germline CDR1 reads SEHNR; CDR2 reads FQNEAQ (reference sequence). The V end was cut by 5 bases, the J end by 0 bases, with 11 bases between. This CDR3 reads CASSGLWGSNQPQHF. The CDR3 DNA follows: TGTGCCAGCAGCGGACTGTGGGGTAGCAATCAGCCCCAGCATTTT.

This clonotype was counted between two and nine times. The chain is built from TRBV7-2 and TRBJ2-5; 16 bases are shared with TRBD2. Looked up from germline, CDR1 is SGHTA and CDR2 is FQGNSA. Trimming removed 5 bases from V and 2 bases from J; junction bases left unmatched: 8. The CDR3 totals 18 residues. As DNA, the CDR3 is TGTGCCAGCAGCAAACCCGGGACTAGCGGGGGGGCTCAAGAGACCCAGTACTTC. Translation: CASSKPGTSGGAQETQYF.

The J gene is TRBJ2-3, the V gene TRBV7-6; TRBD2 is a possible D gene (6 bases). Between the trimmed V and J ends, which lost 5 bases and 2 bases, there was a span of 14 bases. Germline loops: CDR1 SGHVS, CDR2 FNYEAQ. CDR3 size: 15 residues. The CDR3: CASSQKGLNTDTQYF. CDR3 nucleotide sequence: TGTGCCAGCAGCCAAAAGGGACTGAACACAGATACGCAGTATTTT.

The sample holds many counts of this clonotype. This chain links TRBV6-6 with TRBJ1-5; TRBD1 matches at 8 bases. Unmatched junction bases numbered 7, after V lost 4 bases and J lost 5 bases. Germline-derived CDR1 and CDR2 are MNHNY and SVGAGI (reference sequence). CDR3 length equals 15 residues. CDR3 sequence: CASSSRQGRDQPQHF. CDR3 nucleotide sequence: TGTGCCAGCAGTTCACGACAGGGGAGGGATCAGCCCCAGCATTTT.

The rearrangement uses TRBV6-1 and TRBJ2-2; D may be TRBD2 (6 bases). The CDR3 runs 15 residues. V was cut by 7 bases and J by 0 bases, with 12 bases left in between. Germline values: CDR1 MNHNS, CDR2 SASEGT. CDR3 protein: CASMSGRPNTGELFF. DNA of the CDR3: TGTGCCAGCATGAGCGGGCGACCGAACACCGGGGAGCTGTTTTTT.

This clonotype showed up many times. The rearrangement joins TRBV20-1 to TRBJ1-3; 7 bases match TRBD1. Germline CDR1 DFQATT, CDR2 SNEGSKA (reference sequence). V lost 0 bases and J lost 1; bases outside the gene matches: 3. The CDR3 runs to 15 residues. In DNA form, the CDR3 reads TGCAGTGCTAGAGAACAGGGGATATCTGGAAACACCATATATTTT. It codes for CSAREQGISGNTIYF.

This clonotype has more than one count but fewer than ten. This chain links TRBV6-2 or TRBV6-3 with TRBJ2-7; possibly TRBD1 for D (6 bases). The V gene's germline CDR1 is MNHEY and CDR2 SVGEGT. The CDR3 totals 12 residues. The ends were cut back, 6 bases at V and 6 bases at J, with 12 bases in the middle. The chain's CDR3 is CASRRLDSEQYF. In DNA form, the CDR3 reads TGTGCCAGCAGAAGATTGGACAGCGAGCAGTACTTC.